These 25 T cell receptor beta chains came from one sample sequenced in a study of cytomegalovirus exposure and HLA in healthy donors. PCR primers comprised 60 Vbeta and 13 Jbeta primers. The data were produced by immunoSEQ multiplex PCR, yet TCRdb's version contains in-frame clones alone and is incomplete. The profile shows tens of thousands of clones, around nine tenths of them singletons. Sequenced material: PBMCs. Receptors were obtained from a young man in good health and CMV-seropositive.

The CDR3 protein is CASSSSTGLNTEAFF. The CDR3 region has the DNA TGTGCCAGCAGTTCCTCGACAGGGCTTAACACTGAAGCTTTCTTT. The chain uses TRBV27 and TRBJ1-1; 7 bases are a match to TRBD1. Germline V gene lookup returns CDR1 MNHEY and CDR2 SMNVEV (reference sequence). This CDR3 comprises 15 residues. V lost 4 bases and J lost 2; bases outside the gene matches: 7.

This clone was detected only once. The gene calls are TRBV2 and TRBJ2-5, with 9 bases matching TRBD1. Trimming at V came to 7 bases and at J to 0 bases, leaving 9 bases not matched to a gene. CDR1 is SNHLY, CDR2 FYNNEI, per germline. The CDR3 covers 16 residues. The CDR3 bases are TGTGCCAGCAAAAGGACAGGGGATGGGTACCAAGAGACCCAGTACTTC. Translation: CASKRTGDGYQETQYF. The whole variable domain, filled in from reference TRBV2 and TRBJ2-5, reads EPEVTQTPSHQVTQMGQEVILRCVPISNHLYFYWYRQILGQKVEFLVSFYNNEISEKSEIFDDQFSVERPDGSNFTLKIRSTKLEDSAMYFCASKRTGDGYQETQYFGPGTRLLVL.

This clone was picked up a small number of times. The chain couples TRBV28 to TRBJ2-7, with 8 positions matching TRBD1. Germline trimming cut 7 bases from V and 2 bases from J; bases unmatched to any gene: 7. Germline V gives CDR1 MDHEN, CDR2 SYDVKM. This CDR3 contains 14 residues. The CDR3 here is CASKLTGAAYEQYF. CDR3 sequence (DNA): TGTGCCAGCAAATTGACAGGGGCCGCCTACGAGCAGTACTTC. The full variable domain, in which reference TRBV28 and TRBJ2-7 provide the parts outside the CDR3, is DVKVTQSSRYLVKRTGEKVFLECVQDMDHENMFWYRQDPGLGLRLIYFSYDVKMKEKGDIPEGYSVSREKKERFSLILESASTNQTSMYLCASKLTGAAYEQYFGPGTRLTVT.

The chain couples TRBV2 to TRBJ2-2; D is unclear. The CDR3 covers 16 residues. Germline V lookup: CDR1 SNHLY, CDR2 FYNNEI. Trimming removed 8 bases from V and 1 base from J, with 17 bases in between. Written as DNA, the CDR3 is TGTGCCAGCGCCGAAGGAGCGCGGAGGAACACCGGGGAGCTGTTTTTT. Its translation: CASAEGARRNTGELFF.

The chain recombines TRBV27 with TRBJ2-1; a weak D match, TRBD1 (6 bases). The CDR3 length is 14 residues. Trimming left V 6 bases short and J 9 bases short, with 18 bases between. Germline V gene sequence: CDR1 MNHEY, CDR2 SMNVEV (reference sequence). The CDR3 sequence: CASSSRGHWGEQFF. DNA of the CDR3: TGTGCCAGCAGCTCCCGGGGACACTGGGGTGAGCAGTTCTTC.

This clone was detected only a few times. The chain employs TRBV10-2 and TRBJ2-1; the D gene is possibly TRBD2 (6 bases). CDR3 length equals 13 residues. V gave up 1 base and J gave up 9 bases, with 10 bases separating them. Germline CDR1 reads WSHSY; CDR2 reads SAAADI. Written as DNA, the CDR3 is TGCGCCAGCAGTGAGTTAGTAGCGGCTGAGCAGTTCTTC. Amino acid sequence: CASSELVAAEQFF.

The rearrangement links TRBV7-2 to TRBJ2-7; 11 bases are shared with TRBD2. V dropped 5 bases and J dropped 6; count of bases not matched to a gene: 9. The CDR3 spans 15 residues. Germline V CDR1 and CDR2: SGHTA, FQGNSA. The CDR3 spells CASSPPTSGSSEQYF. CDR3 DNA sequence: TGTGCCAGCAGCCCCCCCACTAGCGGGAGCTCCGAGCAGTACTTC.

The chain uses TRBV5-1 and TRBJ2-6; 7 bases agree with TRBD1. V trimming: 7 bases; J trimming: 1 base; junction bases outside the gene matches: 2. The CDR3 consists of 14 residues. The germline gives CDR1 SGHRS, CDR2 YFSETQ. This CDR3 is CASSQGSGANVLTF. The CDR3 DNA is TGCGCCAGCTCACAGGGGTCTGGGGCCAACGTCCTGACTTTC.

The chain uses TRBV28 and TRBJ1-5; tentatively, D is TRBD1 (5 bases). V lost 5 bases, J lost 8 bases, and 22 bases lay in between. This CDR3 is 16 amino acids long. From germline, CDR1 is MDHEN and CDR2 SYDVKM. CDR3 bases: TGTGCCAGCAGTGGGGGGGGTCAGCGGGGGAGGAAGCCCCAGCATTTT. Translation: CASSGGGQRGRKPQHF.

The chain combines TRBV28 with TRBJ2-5, with 8 bases lining up with TRBD2. Germline-derived CDR1 and CDR2 are MDHEN and SYDVKM. Germline trimming cut 3 bases from V and 4 bases from J; bases unmatched to any gene: 10. The CDR3 runs to 16 residues. CDR3 sequence (DNA): TGTGCCAGCAGTTTCCCCCGCGCGGGAGGCGGAGAGACCCAGTACTTC. This sequence encodes CASSFPRAGGGETQYF.

The chain joins TRBV5-1 to TRBJ1-1; weak D call: TRBD1 (5 bases). Trimming took off 7 bases at V and 3 bases at J, with 16 bases between the two ends. The CDR3 loop spans 14 amino acids. Germline lookup yields CDR1 SGHRS and CDR2 YFSETQ. CDR3 in DNA: TGCGCCAGCGGGGATAGGGGTGGTGACACTGAAGCTTTCTTT. It is translated as CASGDRGGDTEAFF.

This sequence joins TRBV14 and TRBJ1-2; tentatively, D is TRBD1 (5 bases). The CDR3 contains 13 residues. Germline values: CDR1 SGHDN, CDR2 FVKESK. V lost 5 bases to trimming and J lost 2 bases, with 9 bases between them. The DNA for the CDR3 is TGTGCCAGCAGCTTGGGGGGGAACTATGGCTACACCTTC. Translation gives CASSLGGNYGYTF.

The rearrangement joins TRBV30 to TRBJ1-6; TRBD1 agrees at 9 bases. V shed 6 bases and J 6 bases; nucleotides not matched to a gene: 6. Looked up from germline, CDR1 is GTSNPN and CDR2 is SVGIG (reference sequence). The CDR3 covers 14 residues. The CDR3 bases are TGTGCCTGCGAGGGGACAGGGCGTAATTCACCCCTCCACTTT. Amino acid sequence: CACEGTGRNSPLHF. The full variable domain, with the rest looked up from reference TRBV30 and TRBJ1-6, is SQTIHQWPATLVQPVGSPLSLECTVEGTSNPNLYWYRQAAGRGLQLLFYSVGIGQISSEVPQNLSASRPQDRQFILSSKKLLLSDSGFYLCACEGTGRNSPLHFGNGTRLTVT.

Here the CDR3 reads CASSPGLAPRETQYF. Written as DNA, the CDR3 is TGTGCCAGCAGTCCGGGACTAGCCCCCAGGGAGACCCAGTACTTC. The V and J genes are TRBV6-5 and TRBJ2-5, with 9 positions matching TRBD2. The germline V gene encodes CDR1 MNHEY and CDR2 SVGAGI. The CDR3 extends over 15 amino acids. Trimming cost V 5 bases and J 5 bases; bases outside gene matches: 9.

The CDR3 is CASSQRTGAGNTIYF. The CDR3 nucleotides read TGTGCCAGCAGCCAACGGACAGGGGCTGGAAACACCATATATTTT. The rearrangement uses TRBV16 and TRBJ1-3; TRBD1 matches at 9 bases. This CDR3 comprises 15 residues. Germline trimming cut 2 bases from V and 2 bases from J; bases unmatched to any gene: 1. In germline, CDR1 is KGHSY, CDR2 FQNENV. Combining the CDR3 with reference TRBV16 and TRBJ1-3 gives the whole variable domain GEEVAQTPKHLVRGEGQKAKLYCAPIKGHSYVFWYQQVLKNEFKFLISFQNENVFDETGMPKERFSAKCLPNSPCSLEIQATKLEDSAVYFCASSQRTGAGNTIYFGEGSWLTVV.

The chain recombines TRBV4-2 with TRBJ2-7; 10 bases align to TRBD2. CDR1 and CDR2 (germline): LGHNA, YNFKEQ. Losses at the gene ends were 5 bases for V and 4 bases for J; bases not matched to a gene: 11. The CDR3 length is 16 residues. The CDR3 reads CASSLTASGSTYEQYF. CDR3 in DNA: TGTGCCAGCAGCTTAACCGCTAGCGGGAGTACGTACGAGCAGTACTTC.

The CDR3 sequence: CASSLMGQGINEKLFF. The CDR3 nucleotides are TGTGCCAGCAGTCTAATGGGGCAGGGGATTAATGAAAAACTGTTTTTT. V gene TRBV28 combines with J gene TRBJ1-4; D perhaps matches TRBD1 (6 bases). The CDR3 contains 16 residues. V lost 5 bases and J 4 bases, leaving 17 bases between the germline ends. Germline CDR1 MDHEN, CDR2 SYDVKM.

The V call is TRBV29-1, the J call TRBJ2-3; 7 positions agree with TRBD1. Per the germline V gene, CDR1 is SQVTM and CDR2 is ANQGSEA. The CDR3 contains 16 residues. V trimming: 5 bases; J trimming: 1 base; junction bases outside the gene matches: 12. The CDR3 sequence: CSVRSLTGMGTDTQYF. The CDR3 DNA is TGCAGCGTTAGATCCCTGACAGGGATGGGCACAGATACGCAGTATTTT.

For this clone: A junction boundary mismatches the germline segment, possibly from a read error. The chain has TRBV7-7 and TRBJ2-2; 11 bases are shared with TRBD2. The CDR3 is 17 residues long. Germline V gene sequence: CDR1 SSHAT, CDR2 FNYEAQ (reference sequence). CDR3 residues: CASSTGGTSGNTGELFF. In DNA form, the CDR3 reads TGTGCTAGCAGCACGGGAGGGACTAGCGGGAACACCGGGGAGCTGTTTTTT.

The rearrangement joins TRBV4-1 to TRBJ2-1; 7 bases are a match to TRBD2. There are 16 residues in the CDR3. CDR1 is MGHRA and CDR2 is YSYEKL in the germline V gene. The J segment lost 6 bases and the V segment lost 4 bases, leaving 12 bases of the junction unmatched. CDR3 region: CASSRYLAGVGNEQFF. CDR3 bases: TGCGCCAGCAGCCGATATCTGGCGGGAGTCGGCAATGAGCAGTTCTTC.

The chain is built from TRBV5-1 and TRBJ1-4, with TRBD1 as a possible D gene (5 bases). Germline assignment: CDR1 SGHRS and CDR2 YFSETQ. Between the trimmed V and J ends, which lost 4 bases and 7 bases, there was a span of 14 bases. The CDR3 is 14 amino acids. DNA for the CDR3: TGCGCCAGCAGCCACGGGCAGGGCAGTGAAAAACTGTTTTTT. Translating it yields CASSHGQGSEKLFF.

This clone has only one observation. The chain has TRBV19 and TRBJ2-5; 7 nucleotides agree with TRBD1. The V gene's germline CDR1 is LNHDA and CDR2 SQIVND (reference sequence). With V trimmed by 5 bases and J by 5 bases, 11 bases remained unmatched. This CDR3 has 15 amino acids. CDR3 sequence (DNA): TGTGCCAGTAGTGGACGGACAGGTTCGGCGGAGACCCAGTACTTC. Translation gives CASSGRTGSAETQYF.

The rearrangement uses TRBV2 and TRBJ2-5; no definite D call. Germline lookup yields CDR1 SNHLY and CDR2 FYNNEI. The CDR3 consists of 13 residues. The V gene lost 2 bases and the J gene lost 5 bases, with 9 bases spanning the gap. CDR3 sequence (DNA): TGTGCCAGCAGTGAAACTCGCCGGGAGACCCAGTACTTC. Its protein product is CASSETRRETQYF. The full variable domain, with the rest looked up from reference TRBV2 and TRBJ2-5, is EPEVTQTPSHQVTQMGQEVILRCVPISNHLYFYWYRQILGQKVEFLVSFYNNEISEKSEIFDDQFSVERPDGSNFTLKIRSTKLEDSAMYFCASSETRRETQYFGPGTRLLVL.

The chain joins TRBV4-2 to TRBJ2-7; D is perhaps TRBD2 (5 bases). V was clipped by 4 bases and J by 0 bases, with 13 bases between them. Germline values: CDR1 LGHNA, CDR2 YNFKEQ. CDR3 length equals 15 residues. CDR3 amino acids: CASSLSSGTSYEQYF. The CDR3 DNA reads as TGTGCCAGCAGCCTCTCCAGCGGAACCTCCTACGAGCAGTACTTC.

This clone has more than one count but fewer than ten. V usage is TRBV6-1 and J usage is TRBJ1-3; D call uncertain. The germline CDR1 and CDR2 sequences are MNHNS and SASEGT. The CDR3 is 13 amino acids. The V end was cut by 9 bases, the J end by 0 bases, with 9 bases between. CDR3 amino acids: CASNRVSGNTIYF. The CDR3 coding sequence is TGTGCCAGTAACAGAGTCTCTGGAAACACCATATATTTT.